This T cell receptor (beta chain) was found in a study of blood T cell repertoires in COVID-19. The method was immunoSEQ multiplex PCR; TCRdb's version includes in-frame clones alone and lacks a portion of them. The data contain approximately 200,000 clones, around 81% of them singletons. V shed 0 bases and J 6 bases; nucleotides not matched to a gene: 8. Germline CDR1 MGHRA, CDR2 YSYEKL. This CDR3 has 16 amino acids. This clone was detected only a few times. The sequencing input was PBMCs or T cells enriched from blood (not recorded which). V gene TRBV4-1 combines with J gene TRBJ2-7; TRBD2 agrees at 10 bases. The source is a man aged 40-49 years who had recovered from COVID-19. CDR3 nucleotide sequence: TGCGCCAGCAGCCAAGATATACTAGCGGGGAAAGTCGAGCAGTACTTC. Protein product: CASSQDILAGKVEQYF.